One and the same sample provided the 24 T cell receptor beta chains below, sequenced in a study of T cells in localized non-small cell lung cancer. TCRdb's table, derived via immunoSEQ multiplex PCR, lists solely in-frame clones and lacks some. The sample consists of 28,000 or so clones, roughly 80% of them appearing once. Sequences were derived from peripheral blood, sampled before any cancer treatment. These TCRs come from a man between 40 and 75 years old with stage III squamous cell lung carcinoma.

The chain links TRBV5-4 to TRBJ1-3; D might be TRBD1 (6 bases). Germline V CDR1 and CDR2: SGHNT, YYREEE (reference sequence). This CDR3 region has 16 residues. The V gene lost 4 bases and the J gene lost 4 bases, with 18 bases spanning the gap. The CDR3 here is CASSPEGGPGGNTIYF. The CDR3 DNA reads TGTGCCAGCAGCCCGGAAGGGGGGCCGGGGGGAAACACCATATATTTT.

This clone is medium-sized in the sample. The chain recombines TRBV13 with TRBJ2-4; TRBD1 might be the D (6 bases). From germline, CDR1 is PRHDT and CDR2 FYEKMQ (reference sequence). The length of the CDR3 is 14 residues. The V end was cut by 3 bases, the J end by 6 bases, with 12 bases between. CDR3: CASSFRTDTNIQYF. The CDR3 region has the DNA TGTGCCAGCAGCTTCCGGACAGACACAAACATTCAGTACTTC.

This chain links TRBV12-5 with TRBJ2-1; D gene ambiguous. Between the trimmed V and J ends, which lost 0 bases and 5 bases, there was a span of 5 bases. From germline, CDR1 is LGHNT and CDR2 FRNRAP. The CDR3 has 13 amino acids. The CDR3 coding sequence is TGTGCTAGTGGTTTGGTATACGACAATGAGCAGTTCTTC. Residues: CASGLVYDNEQFF.

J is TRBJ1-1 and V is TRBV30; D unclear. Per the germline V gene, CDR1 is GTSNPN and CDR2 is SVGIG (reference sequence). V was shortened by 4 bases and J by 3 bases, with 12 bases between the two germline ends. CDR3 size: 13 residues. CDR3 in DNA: TGTGCCTGGAACGCCGGGCCCCACACTGAAGCTTTCTTT. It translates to CAWNAGPHTEAFF.

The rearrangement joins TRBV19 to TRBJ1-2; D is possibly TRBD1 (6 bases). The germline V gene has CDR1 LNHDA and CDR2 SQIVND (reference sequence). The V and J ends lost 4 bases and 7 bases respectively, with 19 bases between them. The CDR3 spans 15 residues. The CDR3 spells CASSRGVEPGAGYTF. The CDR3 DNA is TGTGCCAGTAGTAGGGGAGTGGAGCCGGGGGCTGGCTACACCTTC.

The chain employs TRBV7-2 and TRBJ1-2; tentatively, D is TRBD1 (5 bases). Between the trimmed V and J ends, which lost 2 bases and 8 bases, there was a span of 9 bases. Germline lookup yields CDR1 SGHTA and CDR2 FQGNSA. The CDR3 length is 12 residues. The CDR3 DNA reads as TGTGCCAGCAGCTTACCAGGGCAAGGCTACACCTTC. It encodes CASSLPGQGYTF.

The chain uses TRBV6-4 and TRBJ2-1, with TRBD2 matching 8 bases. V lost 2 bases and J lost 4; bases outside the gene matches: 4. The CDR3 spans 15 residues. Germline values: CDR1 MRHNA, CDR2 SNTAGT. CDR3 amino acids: CASSDSLAGYNEQFF. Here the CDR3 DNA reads TGTGCCAGCAGTGACAGCCTAGCGGGTTACAATGAGCAGTTCTTC.

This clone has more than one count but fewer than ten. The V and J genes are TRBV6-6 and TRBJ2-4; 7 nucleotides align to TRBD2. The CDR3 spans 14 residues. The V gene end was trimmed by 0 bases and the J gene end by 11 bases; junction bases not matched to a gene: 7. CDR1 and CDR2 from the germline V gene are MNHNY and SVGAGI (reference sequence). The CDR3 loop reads CASSYSTGGTVQYF. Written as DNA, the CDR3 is TGTGCCAGCAGTTACTCTACGGGGGGTACCGTTCAGTACTTC.

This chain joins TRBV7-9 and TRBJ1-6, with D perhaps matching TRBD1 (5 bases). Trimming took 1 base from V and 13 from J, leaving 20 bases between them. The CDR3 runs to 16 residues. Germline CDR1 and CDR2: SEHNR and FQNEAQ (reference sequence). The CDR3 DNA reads TGTGCCAGCAGCTTAGGAGGCGGGGGACGCCCGTCTCCCCTCCACTTT. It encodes CASSLGGGGRPSPLHF.

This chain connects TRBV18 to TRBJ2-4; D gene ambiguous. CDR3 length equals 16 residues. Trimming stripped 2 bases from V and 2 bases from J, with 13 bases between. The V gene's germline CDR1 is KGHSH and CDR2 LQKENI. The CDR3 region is CASSPGTFRSKNIQYF. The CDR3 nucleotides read TGTGCCAGCTCACCAGGTACTTTCCGGTCCAAAAACATTCAGTACTTC. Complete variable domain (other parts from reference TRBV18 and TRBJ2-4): NAGVMQNPRHLVRRRGQEARLRCSPMKGHSHVYWYRQLPEEGLKFMVYLQKENIIDESGMPKERFSAEFPKEGPSILRIQQVVRGDSAAYFCASSPGTFRSKNIQYFGAGTRLSVL.

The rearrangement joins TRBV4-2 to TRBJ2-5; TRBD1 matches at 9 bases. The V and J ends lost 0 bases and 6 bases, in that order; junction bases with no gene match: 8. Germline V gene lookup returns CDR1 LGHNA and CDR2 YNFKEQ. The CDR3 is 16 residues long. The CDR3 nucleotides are TGTGCCAGCAGCCAAGACGCGACAGGGGGTACGAAGACCCAGTACTTC. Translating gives CASSQDATGGTKTQYF.

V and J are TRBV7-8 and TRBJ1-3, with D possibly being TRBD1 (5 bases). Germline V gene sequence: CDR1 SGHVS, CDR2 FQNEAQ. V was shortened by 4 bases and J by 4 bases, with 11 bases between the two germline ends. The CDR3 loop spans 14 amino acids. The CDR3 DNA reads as TGTGCCAGCAGCTGGGGGACGGAGGGAAACACCATATATTTT. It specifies CASSWGTEGNTIYF.

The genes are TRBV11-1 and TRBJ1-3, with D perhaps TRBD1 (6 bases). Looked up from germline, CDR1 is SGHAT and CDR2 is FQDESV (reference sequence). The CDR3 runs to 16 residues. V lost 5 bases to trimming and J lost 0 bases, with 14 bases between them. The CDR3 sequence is CASSTQGYFSGNTIYF. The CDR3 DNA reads TGTGCCAGCAGCACGCAGGGGTATTTCTCTGGAAACACCATATATTTT.

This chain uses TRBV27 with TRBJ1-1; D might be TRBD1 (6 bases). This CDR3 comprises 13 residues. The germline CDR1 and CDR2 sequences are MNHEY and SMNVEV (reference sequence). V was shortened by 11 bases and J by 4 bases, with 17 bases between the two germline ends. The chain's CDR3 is CASGRGGTTEAFF. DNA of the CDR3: TGTGCCTCGGGAAGGGGGGGGACCACTGAAGCTTTCTTT.

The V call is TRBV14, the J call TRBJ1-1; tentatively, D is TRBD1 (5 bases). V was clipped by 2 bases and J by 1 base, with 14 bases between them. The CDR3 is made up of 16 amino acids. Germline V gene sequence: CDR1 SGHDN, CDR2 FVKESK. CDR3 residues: CASSQIWGAGNTEAFF. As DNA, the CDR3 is TGTGCCAGCAGCCAAATCTGGGGCGCCGGGAACACTGAAGCTTTCTTT.

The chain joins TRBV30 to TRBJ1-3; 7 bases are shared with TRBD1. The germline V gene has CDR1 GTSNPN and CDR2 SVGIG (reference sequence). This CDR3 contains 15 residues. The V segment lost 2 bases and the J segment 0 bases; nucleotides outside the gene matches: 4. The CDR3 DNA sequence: TGTGCCTGGAGTAGGGACAGAGTCTCTGGAAACACCATATATTTT. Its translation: CAWSRDRVSGNTIYF.

In DNA form, the CDR3 reads TGTGCCAGTAGTATGAGGGGGACAGCGACTTACTCGGGAAACACCATATATTTT. Its protein product is CASSMRGTATYSGNTIYF. The chain employs TRBV19 and TRBJ1-3; 7 bases match TRBD1. Per germline, CDR1 LNHDA and CDR2 SQIVND (reference sequence). CDR3 size: 18 residues. The junction had 15 bases not matched to a gene; V was cut back by 3 bases and J by 4 bases.

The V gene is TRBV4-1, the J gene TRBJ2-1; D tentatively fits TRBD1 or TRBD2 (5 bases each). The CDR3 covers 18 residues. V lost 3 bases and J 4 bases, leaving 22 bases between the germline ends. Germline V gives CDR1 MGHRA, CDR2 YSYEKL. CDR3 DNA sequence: TGCGCCAGCAGCCAGGAAACTCCTGGACACGAGGGTTACAATGAGCAGTTCTTC. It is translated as CASSQETPGHEGYNEQFF.

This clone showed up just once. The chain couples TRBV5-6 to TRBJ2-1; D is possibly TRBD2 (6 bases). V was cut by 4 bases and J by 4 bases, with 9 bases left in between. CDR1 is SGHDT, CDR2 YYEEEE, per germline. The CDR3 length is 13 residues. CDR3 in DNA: TGTGCCAGCAGCCTCGGGAGTTACAATGAGCAGTTCTTC. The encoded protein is CASSLGSYNEQFF.

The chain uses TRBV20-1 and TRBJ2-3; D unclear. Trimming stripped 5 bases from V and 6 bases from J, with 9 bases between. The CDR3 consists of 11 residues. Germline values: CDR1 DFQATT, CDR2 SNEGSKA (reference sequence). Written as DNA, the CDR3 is TGCAGTGCTCCCCGGGCGGATACGCAGTATTTT. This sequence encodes CSAPRADTQYF.

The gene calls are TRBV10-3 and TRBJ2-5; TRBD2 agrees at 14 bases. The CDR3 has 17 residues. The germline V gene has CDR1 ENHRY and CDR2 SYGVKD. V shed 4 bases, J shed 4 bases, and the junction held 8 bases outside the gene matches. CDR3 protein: CAISGGLAGGQGETQYF. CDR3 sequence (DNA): TGTGCCATCAGTGGTGGACTAGCGGGGGGTCAGGGAGAGACCCAGTACTTC.

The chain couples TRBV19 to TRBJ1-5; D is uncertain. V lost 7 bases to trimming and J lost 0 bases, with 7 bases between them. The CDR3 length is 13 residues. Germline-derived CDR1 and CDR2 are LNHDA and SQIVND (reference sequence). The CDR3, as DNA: TGTGCCAGTACCGCCTATAGCAATCAGCCCCAGCATTTT. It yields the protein CASTAYSNQPQHF.

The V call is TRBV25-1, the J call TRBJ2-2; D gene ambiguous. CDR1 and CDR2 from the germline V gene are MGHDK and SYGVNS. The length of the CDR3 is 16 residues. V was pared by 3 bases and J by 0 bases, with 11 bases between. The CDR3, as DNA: TGTGCCAGCAGTGAGACAACCCCGTCGAACACCGGGGAGCTGTTTTTT. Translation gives CASSETTPSNTGELFF.

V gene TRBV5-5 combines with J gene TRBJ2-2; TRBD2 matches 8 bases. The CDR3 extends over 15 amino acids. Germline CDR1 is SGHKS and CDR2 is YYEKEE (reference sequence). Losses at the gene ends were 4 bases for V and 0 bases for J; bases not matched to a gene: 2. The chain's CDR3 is CASSTLAANTGELFF. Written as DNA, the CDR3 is TGTGCCAGCAGCACACTAGCGGCGAACACCGGGGAGCTGTTTTTT.